This entry features one T cell receptor beta chain sequence. These data originate in a study of T cells expressing NK-cell markers. This CDR3 is 13 amino acids long. CDR1 is LNHNV, CDR2 YYDKDF, per germline (reference sequence). Each CDR3 protein gets one entry in TCRdb, which reprocessed the 5' RACE reads and gives no DNA. The sample data list fewer than 400,000 distinct CDR3 sequences. The sample was blood T cells: a sorted CD56 or NKG2C T cell subset, CD4+ or CD8+ T cells, or bulk PBMC T cells (not recorded which). This TCR was recovered from a man aged 18-75 years in good health. The J gene is TRBJ1-1, the V gene TRBV15. The CDR3 loop reads CATKMSGGTEAFF.